One sample yielded the 28 T cell receptor beta chains listed below, sequenced in a study of CD8+ T cells in alopecia areata (dated by TCRdb to 2016 to 2019). This specimen's time point label, interpreted: baseline before oral tofacitinib. The method behind the library was the immunoSEQ multiplex PCR assay. RNA was extracted from all samples and reverse transcribed into cDNA, which served as template for TCR sequencing. TCRdb holds this immuneACCESS table with in-frame rearrangements only. Some clones are missing; in checked studies, unresolved V genes explain under half, and the rest has no known cause. A total of 110,000 to 150,000 clones appear in this sample, around three fifths of them only once. The ten biggest clones cover about 6% of the sample. Specimen: CD4+ T cells sorted from blood, collected at week 0. These receptor sequences come from a human donor with alopecia areata.

Comments on this clone: An end of the junction differs from the germline gene, which may be a read error. The rearrangement uses TRBV29-1 and TRBJ1-5; tentatively, D is TRBD1 (5 bases). The CDR3 runs to 14 residues. Germline CDR1 and CDR2: SQVTM and ANQGSEA. CDR3 in DNA: TGCAGCGTTAAAGACAGAGATCTCAATCAGCCCCAGCATTTT. Its protein is CSVKDRDLNQPQHF. Complete variable domain (other parts from reference TRBV29-1 and TRBJ1-5): SAVISQKPSRDICQRGTSLTIQCQVDSQVTMMFWYRQQPGQSLTLIATANQGSEATYESGFVIDKFPISRPNLTFSTLTVSNMSPEDSSIYLCSVKDRDLNQPQHFGDGTRLSIL.

This sequence joins TRBV7-9 and TRBJ1-6, with 7 bases aligning to TRBD1. The CDR3 has 14 amino acids. Trimming took 3 bases from V and 7 from J; bases not matched to a gene: 3. Germline CDR1 and CDR2: SEHNR and FQNEAQ (reference sequence). CDR3 DNA: TGTGCCAGCAGCTTCACAGGGGAGAATTCACCCCTCCACTTT. Its translation is CASSFTGENSPLHF. The whole variable domain, filled in from reference TRBV7-9 and TRBJ1-6, reads DTGVSQNPRHKITKRGQNVTFRCDPISEHNRLYWYRQTLGQGPEFLTYFQNEAQLEKSRLLSDRFSAERPKGSFSTLEIQRTEQGDSAMYLCASSFTGENSPLHFGNGTRLTVT.

The CDR3 region is CAWSSGTAGNEQFF. DNA for the CDR3: TGTGCCTGGAGCTCCGGGACAGCCGGCAATGAGCAGTTCTTC. V is TRBV30 and J is TRBJ2-1; TRBD1 aligns across 7 bases. Trimming at V came to 3 bases and at J to 6 bases, leaving 8 bases not matched to a gene. Germline lookup yields CDR1 GTSNPN and CDR2 SVGIG (reference sequence). This CDR3 spans 14 amino acids.

CDR3 sequence (DNA): TGTGCCAGCTATCACCTGGGTGGCTACACCTTC. Translated, it gives CASYHLGGYTF. The gene calls are TRBV6-5 and TRBJ1-2; the D is unclear. CDR3 length: 11 amino acids. V was shortened by 8 bases and J by 7 bases, with 11 bases between the two germline ends. The V gene's germline CDR1 is MNHEY and CDR2 SVGAGI.

V usage is TRBV5-6 and J usage is TRBJ2-5, with TRBD1 matching 9 bases. The V gene end was trimmed by 1 base and the J gene end by 4 bases; junction bases not matched to a gene: 8. The CDR3 spans 16 residues. Germline CDR1 reads SGHDT; CDR2 reads YYEEEE. As DNA, the CDR3 is TGTGCCAGCAGCTTGAAGGCCGTGGACAGGGGAGAGACCCAGTACTTC. Amino acid sequence: CASSLKAVDRGETQYF.

The V and J genes are TRBV5-4 and TRBJ1-2; the match to TRBD1 covers 7 bases. Germline CDR1 SGHNT, CDR2 YYREEE (reference sequence). The CDR3 has 13 amino acids. With 4 bases clipped from V and 3 bases from J, the junction kept 3 bases outside the gene matches. The CDR3 sequence: CASSPGQDYGYTF. CDR3 nucleotides: TGTGCCAGCAGCCCAGGACAGGACTATGGCTACACCTTC.

The chain carries TRBV4-3 and TRBJ1-6; D is perhaps TRBD1 (5 bases). This CDR3 contains 15 residues. Looked up from germline, CDR1 is LGHNA and CDR2 is YSLEER. V gave up 0 bases and J gave up 11 bases, with 14 bases separating them. This chain's CDR3 is CASSQEWSRDPPLHF. CDR3 bases: TGCGCCAGCAGCCAAGAATGGAGCAGGGATCCACCCCTCCACTTT.

The rearrangement joins TRBV30 to TRBJ1-2; 7 bases are shared with TRBD1. Trimming cost V 0 bases and J 5 bases; bases outside gene matches: 6. Germline V gene lookup returns CDR1 GTSNPN and CDR2 SVGIG (reference sequence). This CDR3 has 14 amino acids. This CDR3 is CAWSVHQGGYGYTF. Here the CDR3 DNA reads TGTGCCTGGAGTGTACATCAGGGGGGATATGGCTACACCTTC.

The V call is TRBV30, the J call TRBJ1-2, with TRBD1 identical over 11 bases. Losses at the gene ends were 3 bases for V and 8 bases for J; bases not matched to a gene: 8. The CDR3 extends over 14 amino acids. Germline V gene sequence: CDR1 GTSNPN, CDR2 SVGIG (reference sequence). Here the CDR3 DNA reads TGTGCCTGGAGCCAAGGACAGGGGGCAGACGGCTACACCTTC. Amino acid sequence: CAWSQGQGADGYTF.

There are many counts of this clone. V usage is TRBV2 and J usage is TRBJ1-2; 7 bases are a match to TRBD1. Trimming took 10 bases from V and 9 from J; bases not matched to a gene: 20. The length of the CDR3 is 15 residues. CDR1 and CDR2 (germline): SNHLY, FYNNEI. The DNA of the CDR3 is TGTGCCACCTTTACCCACGGGACAGAGGTAGAGAGCTACACCTTC. Its translation: CATFTHGTEVESYTF.

This clone was detected only a few times. J is TRBJ1-6 and V is TRBV7-2, with a tentative D call TRBD1 (5 bases). Between the trimmed V and J ends, which lost 4 bases and 11 bases, there was a span of 15 bases. The CDR3 covers 14 residues. Per germline, CDR1 SGHTA and CDR2 FQGNSA. CDR3 residues: CASSSYTGTAPLHF. For the CDR3, the DNA is TGTGCCAGCAGCTCCTATACAGGAACGGCACCCCTCCACTTT.

Ten or more counts support this clone. The V call is TRBV9, the J call TRBJ2-6, with D unresolved. Per germline, CDR1 SGDLS and CDR2 YYNGEE. Trimming stripped 0 bases from V and 4 bases from J, with 11 bases between. This CDR3 spans 16 amino acids. The CDR3 DNA is TGTGCCAGCAGCGTAGAAGGGTTCCCCGGGGCCAACGTCCTGACTTTC. This sequence encodes CASSVEGFPGANVLTF.

The V gene is TRBV29-1, the J gene TRBJ1-2; 8 bases map to TRBD1. Per germline, CDR1 SQVTM and CDR2 ANQGSEA. V shed 4 bases and J 2 bases; nucleotides not matched to a gene: 15. There are 17 residues in the CDR3. The CDR3 protein is CSVVGIRGQDGNYGYTF. As DNA, the CDR3 is TGCAGCGTTGTAGGAATTCGGGGACAGGACGGGAACTATGGCTACACCTTC.

The chain joins TRBV18 to TRBJ2-7, with 9 bases that match TRBD1. This CDR3 spans 14 amino acids. With 5 bases clipped from V and 6 bases from J, the junction kept 8 bases outside the gene matches. CDR1 and CDR2 from the germline V gene are KGHSH and LQKENI. The CDR3 nucleotides read TGTGCCAGCTCAGAAGGGACAGGGAGTACCGAGCAGTACTTC. It encodes CASSEGTGSTEQYF.

As DNA, the CDR3 is TGCAGCGTTGAAAGCCAACAGGGTAGGGAGACCCAGTACTTC. It is translated as CSVESQQGRETQYF. The V call is TRBV29-1, the J call TRBJ2-5, with D possibly matching TRBD1 (6 bases). The V gene lost 2 bases and the J gene lost 5 bases, with 15 bases spanning the gap. Germline V gene data show CDR1 as SQVTM and CDR2 as ANQGSEA. The CDR3 loop spans 14 amino acids.

This clone was observed a few times. V is TRBV5-4 and J is TRBJ1-2; tentatively, D is TRBD1 (6 bases). Germline V gene sequence: CDR1 SGHNT, CDR2 YYREEE (reference sequence). V was clipped by 4 bases and J by 4 bases, with 14 bases between them. The CDR3 length is 14 residues. The CDR3: CASSPGGGTYGYTF. In DNA, the CDR3 is TGTGCCAGCAGCCCCGGGGGGGGCACCTATGGCTACACCTTC.

The CDR3 reads CASSVLAGGSYEQYF. CDR3 bases: TGTGCCAGCAGCGTGCTAGCGGGGGGATCCTACGAGCAGTACTTC. V is TRBV11-2 and J is TRBJ2-7; TRBD2 agrees at 11 bases. The germline V gene encodes CDR1 SGHAT and CDR2 FQNNGV. Losses at the gene ends were 5 bases for V and 1 base for J; bases not matched to a gene: 4. The CDR3 has 15 residues.

For the CDR3, the DNA is TGTGCCAGCAGCACCAGCGGGTCGGGGGAGACCTCTGGGGCCAACGTCCTGACTTTC. This codes for CASSTSGSGETSGANVLTF. J is TRBJ2-6 and V is TRBV9; weak D call: TRBD2 (6 bases). The germline V gene has CDR1 SGDLS and CDR2 YYNGEE. The V gene lost 4 bases and the J gene lost 0 bases, with 20 bases spanning the gap. The CDR3 contains 19 residues.

Only one count was recorded for this clone. This chain uses TRBV18 with TRBJ2-5, with unresolved D. This CDR3 is built from 12 residues. Trimming removed 0 bases from V and 5 bases from J, with 4 bases in between. In germline, CDR1 is KGHSH, CDR2 LQKENI. The CDR3 here is CASSPPLETQYF. CDR3 coding DNA: TGTGCCAGCTCACCACCGTTGGAGACCCAGTACTTC.

The chain combines TRBV18 with TRBJ2-5; maybe TRBD1 (6 bases). CDR1 is KGHSH and CDR2 is LQKENI in the germline V gene. V was pared by 3 bases and J by 5 bases, with 13 bases between. This CDR3 comprises 14 residues. CDR3 residues: CASSPQGTVETQYF. CDR3 DNA sequence: TGTGCCAGCTCACCCCAGGGGACGGTGGAGACCCAGTACTTC.

The genes are TRBV7-2 and TRBJ1-1; D gene ambiguous. Germline V gives CDR1 SGHTA, CDR2 FQGNSA. This CDR3 has 14 amino acids. Deletions cut 3 bases from V and 0 bases from J, with 8 bases between. The CDR3 is CASSFGFMNTEAFF. The CDR3 nucleotides read TGTGCCAGCAGCTTTGGGTTCATGAACACTGAAGCTTTCTTT.

This clone was detected a few times. The rearrangement uses TRBV2 and TRBJ1-5; possible D gene TRBD1, 5 bases. V gave up 7 bases and J gave up 7 bases, with 11 bases separating them. The CDR3 loop spans 12 amino acids. Germline V CDR1 and CDR2: SNHLY, FYNNEI. For the CDR3, the DNA is TGTGCCAGCACGGGGGTAGGACAGCCCCAGCATTTT. Translated: CASTGVGQPQHF.

The table lists this clone with a few counts. This chain uses TRBV5-1 with TRBJ2-5, with unresolved D. Germline V gene lookup returns CDR1 SGHRS and CDR2 YFSETQ. V lost 4 bases and J lost 6, with 7 bases in between. CDR3 length equals 11 residues. CDR3 sequence reads: CASSVDQTQYF. The CDR3 region has the DNA TGCGCCAGCAGCGTGGACCAGACCCAGTACTTC. The full variable domain, with the rest looked up from reference TRBV5-1 and TRBJ2-5, is KAGVTQTPRYLIKTRGQQVTLSCSPISGHRSVSWYQQTPGQGLQFLFEYFSETQRNKGNFPGRFSGRQFSNSRSEMNVSTLELGDSALYLCASSVDQTQYFGPGTRLLVL.

The chain recombines TRBV7-9 with TRBJ2-6; no reliable D call. The germline V gene has CDR1 SEHNR and CDR2 FQNEAQ (reference sequence). This CDR3 is built from 15 residues. V was shortened by 0 bases and J by 1 base, with 4 bases between the two germline ends. DNA of the CDR3: TGTGCCAGCAGCTTAGCGGTTTCTGGGGCCAACGTCCTGACTTTC. This codes for CASSLAVSGANVLTF. Drawing the rest from reference TRBV7-9 and TRBJ2-6, the complete variable domain is DTGVSQNPRHKITKRGQNVTFRCDPISEHNRLYWYRQTLGQGPEFLTYFQNEAQLEKSRLLSDRFSAERPKGSFSTLEIQRTEQGDSAMYLCASSLAVSGANVLTFGAGSRLTVL.

The J gene is TRBJ1-1, the V gene TRBV7-9; D is unresolved. Trimming took 4 bases from V and 1 from J, leaving 13 bases between them. The CDR3 totals 15 residues. Germline V gene data show CDR1 as SEHNR and CDR2 as FQNEAQ (reference sequence). CDR3 in amino acids: CASSSREVGNTEAFF. DNA of the CDR3: TGTGCCAGCAGCTCCCGGGAGGTAGGGAACACTGAAGCTTTCTTT.

This chain links TRBV4-3 with TRBJ2-7, with D possibly matching TRBD2 (6 bases). The germline V gene encodes CDR1 LGHNA and CDR2 YSLEER. V was cut by 1 base and J by 6 bases, with 13 bases left in between. This CDR3 has 14 amino acids. CDR3 residues: CASSQAGTQGEQYF. The DNA of the CDR3 is TGCGCCAGCAGCCAAGCCGGGACTCAAGGCGAGCAGTACTTC.

V gene TRBV30 combines with J gene TRBJ1-5, with TRBD1 as a possible D gene (5 bases). CDR1 GTSNPN and CDR2 SVGIG come from the germline V gene (reference sequence). Trimming cost V 5 bases and J 1 base, with 12 bases left between them. The CDR3 extends over 14 amino acids. The CDR3 reads CAWDQGVSNQPQHF. Here the CDR3 DNA reads TGTGCCTGGGACCAAGGGGTAAGCAATCAGCCCCAGCATTTT.

The chain couples TRBV10-3 to TRBJ1-1; D not certain. The CDR3 extends over 11 amino acids. Germline CDR1 reads ENHRY; CDR2 reads SYGVKD. Trimming left V 6 bases short and J 5 bases short, with 7 bases between. CDR3 sequence: CAIRTGTEAFF. The CDR3 coding sequence is TGTGCCATCAGGACGGGGACTGAAGCTTTCTTT.